This T cell receptor beta chain is from a study of a mutant IDH1 vaccine in newly diagnosed glioma. CDR3 length: 14 residues. Trimming pared 1 base from V and 3 bases from J, leaving 10 bases between. Looked up from germline, CDR1 is MNHNS and CDR2 is SASEGT. This clone is medium-sized. Its antigen is as yet unknown. This sample's time point: week 35, safety follow-up. Vaccine doses each comprised 300 ug of mutant IDH1 20-mer peptide, with topical imiquimod. TCRdb's table, derived via immunoSEQ multiplex PCR, lists solely in-frame clones and lacks some. The sample consists of approximately 31,000 clones, around three quarters of them appearing once.

This sequence originates from a man aged 35 to 55 with glioma. Some clones in this sample may be carry-over from other donors' samples. The chain combines TRBV6-1 with TRBJ2-7; D possibly corresponds to TRBD1 (5 bases). The material sequenced was PBMCs, taken from a glioma patient whose treatment included an IDH1 peptide vaccine. Here the CDR3 DNA reads TGTGCCAGCAGTGAAGAAGTGACAGACTACGAGCAGTACTTC. Amino acid sequence: CASSEEVTDYEQYF.